This T cell receptor (beta chain) was identified in a study of T cell responses to AZD1222 COVID-19 vaccine. Study outcomes and limitations: When two AZD1222 doses had been given, Spike-specific TCR breadth and depth rose.

On this clone: What it binds is unknown.

Only in-frame clones appear in the TCRdb table, and some are missing; sequencing was by immunoSEQ multiplex PCR. The sample has 75,000 to 90,000 clones; 90% are singletons. The CDR3 has 17 amino acids. The V and J ends lost 6 bases and 0 bases, in that order; junction bases with no gene match: 10. In germline, CDR1 is ENHRY, CDR2 SYGVKD. The specimen comprised peripheral blood, sampled on day 0 of AZD1222 vaccination. The chain uses TRBV10-3 and TRBJ2-1; 8 bases line up with TRBD1. This clonotype was sampled from an adult in good health. The chain's CDR3 is CAISRTGLGSSYNEQFF. CDR3 nucleotide sequence: TGTGCCATCAGCCGGACAGGGCTTGGGAGCTCCTACAATGAGCAGTTCTTC.